These 23 T cell receptor beta chains were all obtained from the same sample, sequenced in a study of radiotherapy plus CTLA-4 blockade in lung cancer. Generated by immunoSEQ multiplex PCR, the TCRdb table keeps only in-frame clones and is missing some. The table includes around 56,000 clones, around 85% detected once. This sample comprised peripheral blood, obtained from a patient treated with radiotherapy plus ipilimumab. Receptors were obtained from a human donor with non-small cell lung cancer who had a complete response to radiotherapy plus ipilimumab.

The table lists this clone with a count of one. V and J are TRBV19 and TRBJ2-7, with TRBD2 identical over 7 bases. The CDR3 extends over 13 amino acids. Germline loops: CDR1 LNHDA, CDR2 SQIVND (reference sequence). J lost 4 bases, V lost 5 bases, and 5 bases had no gene match. CDR3 coding DNA: TGTGCCAGTAGTCCGGGGGGACTATACGAGCAGTACGTC. This codes for CASSPGGLYEQYV.

This rearrangement joins TRBV25-1 to TRBJ2-1, with 12 positions matching TRBD1. The CDR3 loop spans 15 amino acids. Losses at the gene ends were 1 base for V and 14 bases for J; bases not matched to a gene: 9. Germline V lookup: CDR1 MGHDK, CDR2 SYGVNS. CDR3 nucleotide sequence: TGTGCCAGCAGTGAATCTGGGGACAGGGGGCATCTTAAGTTCTTC. Translation: CASSESGDRGHLKFF.

The chain links TRBV27 to TRBJ2-2; 8 nucleotides match TRBD2. The CDR3 sequence is 17 residues long. Per the germline V gene, CDR1 is MNHEY and CDR2 is SMNVEV (reference sequence). J gave up 8 bases and V 2 bases, and 13 bases lay outside the gene matches. CDR3 coding DNA: TGTGCCAGCAGTTTAAGGGGACGAGCGGGGGCCTGGGGGGAGCTGTTTTTT. This encodes CASSLRGRAGAWGELFF.

The V and J genes are TRBV4-1 and TRBJ2-5, with D perhaps matching TRBD2 (7 bases). The V end lost 0 bases, the J end lost 0 bases, and 14 bases lay between the germline ends. Germline V gives CDR1 MGHRA, CDR2 YSYEKL. The CDR3 runs to 17 residues. The CDR3 nucleotides are TGCGCCAGCAGCCAAGAGGGGGCTAGCGGCAACCAAGAGACCCAGTACTTC. This gives the protein CASSQEGASGNQETQYF.

The rearrangement uses TRBV29-1 and TRBJ2-1; a possible D gene is TRBD2 (6 bases). Trimming removed 4 bases at V and 0 bases at J, with 13 bases between. The CDR3 runs 15 residues. The germline CDR1 and CDR2 sequences are SQVTM and ANQGSEA. The CDR3 here is CSVVVADSSYNEQFF. The CDR3 DNA is TGCAGCGTTGTGGTAGCGGATAGCTCCTACAATGAGCAGTTCTTC.

The genes are TRBV15 and TRBJ1-5, with no clear D. The CDR3 is made up of 14 amino acids. Germline loops: CDR1 LNHNV, CDR2 YYDKDF (reference sequence). Between the trimmed V and J ends, which lost 2 bases and 6 bases, there was a span of 11 bases. The CDR3: CATSRRGSIQPQHF. The DNA of the CDR3 is TGTGCCACCAGCAGAAGAGGAAGTATTCAGCCCCAGCATTTT. Together with reference TRBV15 and TRBJ1-5, the CDR3 gives the full variable domain: DAMVIQNPRYQVTQFGKPVTLSCSQTLNHNVMYWYQQKSSQAPKLLFHYYDKDFNNEADTPDNFQSRRPNTSFCFLDIRSPGLGDTAMYLCATSRRGSIQPQHFGDGTRLSIL.

The rearrangement links TRBV30 to TRBJ1-1; TRBD1 aligns across 8 bases. The V and J ends lost 2 bases and 5 bases, in that order; junction bases with no gene match: 10. The germline V gene encodes CDR1 GTSNPN and CDR2 SVGIG (reference sequence). CDR3 length: 15 residues. The CDR3 is CAWSLRSRGQTEAFF. In DNA, the CDR3 is TGTGCCTGGAGTCTACGCTCCAGGGGGCAAACTGAAGCTTTCTTT.

V usage is TRBV10-3 and J usage is TRBJ2-4; TRBD1 matches 9 bases. The CDR3 contains 13 residues. The J segment lost 13 bases and the V segment lost 4 bases, leaving 8 bases of the junction unmatched. The germline CDR1 and CDR2 sequences are ENHRY and SYGVKD. The CDR3 sequence: CAISGTGVAGQYF. In DNA, the CDR3 is TGTGCCATCAGTGGGACAGGGGTTGCGGGACAGTACTTC.

The chain combines TRBV6-1 with TRBJ2-3; D possibly corresponds to TRBD1 (5 bases). Germline-derived CDR1 and CDR2 are MNHNS and SASEGT. V dropped 4 bases and J dropped 2 bases, with 7 bases sitting between them. This CDR3 spans 13 amino acids. CDR3 sequence (DNA): TGTGCCAGCAGTGGACAGATCACAGATACGCAGTATTTT. Protein: CASSGQITDTQYF.

V gene TRBV10-1 combines with J gene TRBJ2-7; 12 bases fit TRBD2. Losses at the gene ends were 6 bases for V and 5 bases for J; bases not matched to a gene: 8. This CDR3 is built from 15 residues. Germline V gene sequence: CDR1 WNHNN, CDR2 SYGVQD (reference sequence). CDR3 sequence (DNA): TGCGCCAGCAGGGGTCTAGCGGGAGGGCCACACGAGCAGTACGTC. Translation: CASRGLAGGPHEQYV.

The chain links TRBV5-1 to TRBJ1-1, with 10 bases aligning to TRBD1. Trimming took 4 bases from V and 2 from J; bases not matched to a gene: 5. The CDR3 runs 15 residues. Germline V CDR1 and CDR2: SGHRS, YFSETQ. The CDR3: CASSRQGALNTEAFF. The CDR3 coding sequence is TGCGCCAGCAGCAGACAGGGGGCGCTTAACACTGAAGCTTTCTTT.

The chain recombines TRBV7-2 with TRBJ2-2; D may be TRBD1 (6 bases). CDR3 length: 17 residues. Trimming shortened V by 1 base and J by 0 bases, and 12 bases separated the two germline ends. CDR1 and CDR2 from the germline V gene are SGHTA and FQGNSA. The CDR3 DNA reads TGTGCCAGCAGCTTAGTTCAGGGGACGACGAACACCGGGGAGCTGTTTTTT. Its translation is CASSLVQGTTNTGELFF.

This chain joins TRBV6-4 and TRBJ2-1; 11 bases fit TRBD1. The CDR3 contains 16 residues. V lost 2 bases, J lost 4 bases, and 4 bases stayed unmatched. Germline-derived CDR1 and CDR2 are MRHNA and SNTAGT. The CDR3 nucleotides are TGTGCCAGCAGTGACGGGACAGGGGGGGTTTACAATGAGCAGTTCTTC. Translated: CASSDGTGGVYNEQFF.

CDR3 residues: CASSSHGQGEHYEQYF. The CDR3 nucleotides read TGTGCCAGCAGTTCCCACGGACAGGGAGAGCACTACGAGCAGTACTTC. V is TRBV6-5 and J is TRBJ2-7; 8 nucleotides line up with TRBD1. This CDR3 contains 16 residues. Per germline, CDR1 MNHEY and CDR2 SVGAGI. The V gene end was trimmed by 4 bases and the J gene end by 3 bases; junction bases not matched to a gene: 11.

The chain joins TRBV10-3 to TRBJ2-2; 12 bases are shared with TRBD2. The V gene end was trimmed by 10 bases and the J gene end by 5 bases; junction bases not matched to a gene: 5. The CDR3 is 14 residues long. CDR1 is ENHRY and CDR2 is SYGVKD in the germline V gene. The CDR3 DNA reads TGTGCCACCGCCGGGACTAGCGGGACCGGGGAGCTGTTTTTT. It specifies CATAGTSGTGELFF.

V is TRBV11-2 and J is TRBJ1-2; possible D gene TRBD1, 5 bases. The V and J ends lost 8 bases and 4 bases respectively, with 14 bases between them. Germline CDR1 reads SGHAT; CDR2 reads FQNNGV. The CDR3 is 13 amino acids. CDR3 DNA: TGTGCCAGCCGCGAAGGGAGGGGCTATGGCTACACCTTC. Amino acid sequence: CASREGRGYGYTF.

This clone was seen only a few times. The rearrangement links TRBV5-8 to TRBJ1-4; no clear D gene. Germline lookup yields CDR1 SGHTS and CDR2 YDEGEE. The V gene lost 4 bases and the J gene lost 1 base, with 11 bases spanning the gap. There are 15 residues in the CDR3. The CDR3 spells CASSPGGLTNEKLFF. The CDR3 nucleotides are TGTGCCAGCAGCCCCGGAGGGTTAACTAATGAAAAACTGTTTTTT. Complete variable domain (other parts from reference TRBV5-8 and TRBJ1-4): EAGVTQSPTHLIKTRGQQATLRCSPISGHTSVYWYQQALGLGLQFLLWYDEGEERNRGNFPPRFSGRQFPNYSSELNVNALELEDSALYLCASSPGGLTNEKLFFGSGTQLSVL.

V gene TRBV5-8 combines with J gene TRBJ1-5; 7 bases match TRBD1. Trimming cost V 4 bases and J 5 bases; bases outside gene matches: 9. The CDR3 is made up of 15 amino acids. In germline, CDR1 is SGHTS, CDR2 YDEGEE. The CDR3 reads CASSRMLTGHQPQHF. The CDR3 bases are TGTGCCAGCAGCCGGATGCTGACAGGGCATCAGCCCCAGCATTTT.

V is TRBV7-9 and J is TRBJ2-2, with TRBD2 matching 7 bases. Losses at the gene ends were 1 base for V and 3 bases for J; bases not matched to a gene: 8. The CDR3 runs to 17 residues. Per germline, CDR1 SEHNR and CDR2 FQNEAQ (reference sequence). The CDR3 sequence is CASSLGTGGRDTGELFF. In DNA form, the CDR3 reads TGTGCCAGCAGCTTAGGGACCGGCGGGAGAGACACCGGGGAGCTGTTTTTT.

The count of this clone is one. V usage is TRBV18 and J usage is TRBJ2-7; D is unresolved. The V end was cut by 3 bases, the J end by 5 bases, with 11 bases between. The CDR3 loop spans 13 amino acids. Per germline, CDR1 KGHSH and CDR2 LQKENI. The CDR3 sequence: CASSPSERNEQYV. The CDR3 nucleotides read TGTGCCAGCTCACCGAGTGAGAGGAACGAGCAGTACGTC.

This chain joins TRBV11-2 and TRBJ2-1, with a tentative D call TRBD2 (5 bases). Between the trimmed V and J ends, which lost 0 bases and 6 bases, there was a span of 12 bases. The CDR3 runs to 15 residues. Germline lookup yields CDR1 SGHAT and CDR2 FQNNGV. Written as DNA, the CDR3 is TGTGCCAGCAGCTTAGATGGTGGACTTGCCAATGAGCAGTTCTTC. Protein sequence: CASSLDGGLANEQFF.

The table lists this clone with a few counts. DNA for the CDR3: TGCGCCAGCAGCCAAGTCCAGGACAGGGTAAACTATGGCTACACCTTC. This translates into CASSQVQDRVNYGYTF. The chain has TRBV4-3 and TRBJ1-2; 8 bases agree with TRBD1. Germline loops: CDR1 LGHNA, CDR2 YSLEER. CDR3 length: 16 amino acids. V shed 1 base and J 2 bases; nucleotides not matched to a gene: 6.

This clone occurred a few times. The CDR3 DNA reads as TGCGCCAGCACAGGGGGCCCTAGCCCTAACTATGGCTACACCTTC. This encodes CASTGGPSPNYGYTF. V and J are TRBV5-1 and TRBJ1-2; 8 bases match TRBD1. After removal of 6 bases from V and 0 bases from J, the junction contained 7 bases not matched to a gene. Germline values: CDR1 SGHRS, CDR2 YFSETQ. The CDR3 extends over 15 amino acids. The full variable domain, rest sourced from reference TRBV5-1 and TRBJ1-2, is KAGVTQTPRYLIKTRGQQVTLSCSPISGHRSVSWYQQTPGQGLQFLFEYFSETQRNKGNFPGRFSGRQFSNSRSEMNVSTLELGDSALYLCASTGGPSPNYGYTFGSGTRLTVV.